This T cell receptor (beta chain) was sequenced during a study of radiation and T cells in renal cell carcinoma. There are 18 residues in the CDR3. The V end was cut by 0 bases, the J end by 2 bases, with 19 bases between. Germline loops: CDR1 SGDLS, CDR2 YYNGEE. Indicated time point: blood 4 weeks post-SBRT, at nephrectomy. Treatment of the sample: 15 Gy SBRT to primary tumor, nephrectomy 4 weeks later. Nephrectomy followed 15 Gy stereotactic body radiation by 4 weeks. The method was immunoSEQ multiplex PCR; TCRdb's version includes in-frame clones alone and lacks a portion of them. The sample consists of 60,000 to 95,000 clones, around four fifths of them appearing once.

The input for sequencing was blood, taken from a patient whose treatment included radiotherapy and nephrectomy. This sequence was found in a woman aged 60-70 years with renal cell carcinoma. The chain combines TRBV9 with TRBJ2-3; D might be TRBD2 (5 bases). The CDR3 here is CASSVATGITRATDTQYF. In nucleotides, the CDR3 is TGTGCCAGCAGCGTAGCTACGGGGATAACACGAGCCACAGATACGCAGTATTTT.